The T cell receptor beta chain under discussion was sequenced for a study of beta chain features in type 1 diabetes. One heparinised blood draw averaging around 110 mL was given by each donor. CD45RO/CCR7/CD25/CD127/CD95/CD27 separated CD4+ naive, central memory, regulatory and stem cell-like memory cells by sorting. The CDR3 totals 14 residues. V gave up 1 base and J gave up 5 bases, with 9 bases separating them. Germline V CDR1 and CDR2: MNHEY, SVGAGI. Notes on this clone: Its antigen is currently unknown.

The investigators reverse transcribed all of the isolated RNA, so they sequenced expressed TCRB transcripts. Profiled with immunoSEQ multiplex PCR; TCRdb holds only in-frame clones, not every one. The repertoire includes under 850,000 clones, around 15% of them detected once, and around 0.022% sits in the top ten. Whole-study findings and limits: The VDJ junctions of type 1 diabetes patients carried fewer insertions and more deletions. Moderately but significantly shorter TCRB CDR3s were found in Type 1 diabetes patients in all four CD4+ subsets. The study left unresolved whether HLA type influences TCRB rearrangement.

The sequence was obtained from a man aged 18 to 35 with type 1 diabetes. The sequenced sample consisted of naive CD4+ T cells from blood. The chain employs TRBV6-5 and TRBJ2-1; weak D call: TRBD2 (6 bases). The DNA of the CDR3 is TGTGCCAGCAGTTACTGGCGGGATCACAATGAGCAGTTCTTC. Protein: CASSYWRDHNEQFF.